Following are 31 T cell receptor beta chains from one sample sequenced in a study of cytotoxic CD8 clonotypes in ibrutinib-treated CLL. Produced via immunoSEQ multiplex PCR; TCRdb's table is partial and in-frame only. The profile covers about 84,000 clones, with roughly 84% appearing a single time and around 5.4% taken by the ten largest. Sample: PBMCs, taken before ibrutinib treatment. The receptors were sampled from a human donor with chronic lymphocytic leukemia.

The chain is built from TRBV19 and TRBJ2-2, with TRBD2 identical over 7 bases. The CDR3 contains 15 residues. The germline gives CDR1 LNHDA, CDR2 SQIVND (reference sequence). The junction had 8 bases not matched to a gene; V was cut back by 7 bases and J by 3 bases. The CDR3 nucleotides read TGTGCCAGTACAACGGCGGGAGAATACACCGGGGAGCTGTTTTTT. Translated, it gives CASTTAGEYTGELFF.

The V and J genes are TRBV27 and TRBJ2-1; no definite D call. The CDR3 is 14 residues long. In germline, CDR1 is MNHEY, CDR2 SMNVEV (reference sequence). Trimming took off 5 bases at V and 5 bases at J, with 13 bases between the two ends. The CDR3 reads CASSPSRSDNEQFF. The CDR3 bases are TGTGCCAGCAGTCCAAGTAGGTCCGACAATGAGCAGTTCTTC.

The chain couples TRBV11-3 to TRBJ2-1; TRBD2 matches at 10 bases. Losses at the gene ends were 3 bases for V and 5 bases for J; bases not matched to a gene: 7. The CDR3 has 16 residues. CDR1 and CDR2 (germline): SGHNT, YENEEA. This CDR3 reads CASSFVGTSDDNEQFF. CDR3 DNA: TGTGCCAGCAGCTTCGTCGGGACTAGCGACGACAATGAGCAGTTCTTC.

The CDR3 loop reads CASSLHMVTNTEAFF. For the CDR3, the DNA is TGTGCCAGCAGCTTACATATGGTTACGAACACTGAAGCTTTCTTT. The V gene is TRBV7-2, the J gene TRBJ1-1; D is ambiguous. There are 15 residues in the CDR3. Trimming left V 2 bases short and J 1 base short, with 11 bases between. Germline V gene data show CDR1 as SGHTA and CDR2 as FQGNSA.

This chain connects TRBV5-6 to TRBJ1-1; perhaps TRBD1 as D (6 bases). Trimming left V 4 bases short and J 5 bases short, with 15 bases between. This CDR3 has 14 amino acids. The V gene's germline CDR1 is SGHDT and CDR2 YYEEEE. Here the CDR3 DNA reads TGTGCCAGCAGCGTACAGGGACGTAGGACTGAAGCTTTCTTT. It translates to CASSVQGRRTEAFF.

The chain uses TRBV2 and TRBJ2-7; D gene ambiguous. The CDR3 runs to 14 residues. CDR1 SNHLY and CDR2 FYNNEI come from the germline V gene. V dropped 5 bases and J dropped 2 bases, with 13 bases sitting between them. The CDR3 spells CASSTGYPTYEQYF. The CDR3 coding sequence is TGTGCCAGCAGTACCGGGTACCCCACCTACGAGCAGTACTTC.

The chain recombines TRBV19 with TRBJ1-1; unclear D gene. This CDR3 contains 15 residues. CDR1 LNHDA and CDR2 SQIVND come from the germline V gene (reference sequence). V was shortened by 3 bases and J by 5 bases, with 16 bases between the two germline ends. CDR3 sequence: CASSIYSELWTEAFF. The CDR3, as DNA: TGTGCCAGTAGTATTTATTCGGAGCTGTGGACTGAAGCTTTCTTT.

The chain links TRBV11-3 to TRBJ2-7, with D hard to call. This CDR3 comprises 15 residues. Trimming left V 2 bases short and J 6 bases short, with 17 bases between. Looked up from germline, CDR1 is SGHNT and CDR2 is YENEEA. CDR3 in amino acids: CASSLSFSPLGEQYF. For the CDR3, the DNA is TGTGCCAGCAGCTTATCCTTCTCCCCCCTAGGCGAGCAGTACTTC. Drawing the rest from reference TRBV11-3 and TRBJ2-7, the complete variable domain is EAGVVQSPRYKIIEKKQPVAFWCNPISGHNTLYWYLQNLGQGPELLIRYENEEAVDDSQLPKDRFSAERLKGVDSTLKIQPAELGDSAVYLCASSLSFSPLGEQYFGPGTRLTVT.

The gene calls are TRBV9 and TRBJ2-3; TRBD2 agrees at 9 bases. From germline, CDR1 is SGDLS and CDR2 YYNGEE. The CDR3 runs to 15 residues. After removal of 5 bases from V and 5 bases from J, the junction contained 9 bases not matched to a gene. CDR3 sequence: CASSRPGLAIDTQYF. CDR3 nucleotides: TGTGCCAGCAGTCGACCGGGACTAGCAATAGATACGCAGTATTTT.

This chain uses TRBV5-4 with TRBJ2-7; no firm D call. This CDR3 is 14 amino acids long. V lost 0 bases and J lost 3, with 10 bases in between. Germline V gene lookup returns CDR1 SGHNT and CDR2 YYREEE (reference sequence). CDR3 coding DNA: TGTGCCAGCAGCTTGGGTCTACGCAACTACGAGCAGTACTTC. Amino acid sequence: CASSLGLRNYEQYF.

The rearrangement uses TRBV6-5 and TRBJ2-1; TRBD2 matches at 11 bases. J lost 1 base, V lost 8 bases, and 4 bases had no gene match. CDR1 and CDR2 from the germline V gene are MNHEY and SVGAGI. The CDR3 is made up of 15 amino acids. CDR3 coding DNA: TGTGCCAGCGGGGCTAGCGGGAGGTCCTACAATGAGCAGTTCTTC. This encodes CASGASGRSYNEQFF.

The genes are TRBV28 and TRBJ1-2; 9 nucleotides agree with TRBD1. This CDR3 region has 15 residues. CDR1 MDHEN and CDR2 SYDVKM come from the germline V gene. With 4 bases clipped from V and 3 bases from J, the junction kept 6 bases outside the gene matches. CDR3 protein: CASSYGTGFYYGYTF. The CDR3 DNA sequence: TGTGCCAGCAGTTACGGGACAGGGTTTTACTATGGCTACACCTTC.

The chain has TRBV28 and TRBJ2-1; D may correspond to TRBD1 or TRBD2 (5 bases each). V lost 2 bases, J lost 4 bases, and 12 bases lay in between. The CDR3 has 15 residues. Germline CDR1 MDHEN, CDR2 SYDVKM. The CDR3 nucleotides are TGTGCCAGCAGTTTAAGAAGGGACGGTTACAATGAGCAGTTCTTC. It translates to CASSLRRDGYNEQFF.

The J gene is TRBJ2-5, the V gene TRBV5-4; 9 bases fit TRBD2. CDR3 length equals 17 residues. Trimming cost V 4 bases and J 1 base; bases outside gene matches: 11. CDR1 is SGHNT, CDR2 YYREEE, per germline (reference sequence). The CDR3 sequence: CASSPDPLAGIQETQYF. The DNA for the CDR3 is TGTGCCAGCAGCCCCGACCCGCTAGCGGGGATCCAAGAGACCCAGTACTTC.

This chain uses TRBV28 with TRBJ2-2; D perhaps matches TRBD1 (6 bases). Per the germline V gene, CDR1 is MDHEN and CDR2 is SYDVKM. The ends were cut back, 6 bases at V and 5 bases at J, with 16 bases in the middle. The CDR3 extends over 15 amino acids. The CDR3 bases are TGTGCCAGCAGCCCAGTACAGGGTCGAACCGGGGAGCTGTTTTTT. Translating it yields CASSPVQGRTGELFF.

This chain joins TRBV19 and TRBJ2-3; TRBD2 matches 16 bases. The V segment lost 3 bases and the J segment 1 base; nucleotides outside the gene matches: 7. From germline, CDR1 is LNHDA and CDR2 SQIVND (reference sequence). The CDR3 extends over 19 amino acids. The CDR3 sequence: CASSIGPGLAGGRTDTQYF. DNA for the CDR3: TGTGCCAGTAGTATTGGCCCGGGACTAGCGGGAGGGCGCACAGATACGCAGTATTTT.

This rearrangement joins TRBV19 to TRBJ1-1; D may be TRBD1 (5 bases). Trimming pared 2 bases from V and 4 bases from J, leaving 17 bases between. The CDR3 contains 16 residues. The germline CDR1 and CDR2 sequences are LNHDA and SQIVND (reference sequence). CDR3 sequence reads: CASSIFGGSGTTEAFF. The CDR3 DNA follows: TGTGCCAGTAGTATATTTGGAGGGAGCGGGACCACTGAAGCTTTCTTT.

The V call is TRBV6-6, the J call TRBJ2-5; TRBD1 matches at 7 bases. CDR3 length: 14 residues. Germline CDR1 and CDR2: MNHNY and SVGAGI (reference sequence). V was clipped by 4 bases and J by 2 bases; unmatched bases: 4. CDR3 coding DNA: TGTGCCAGCAGTTCCGGGGACAGACAAGAGACCCAGTACTTC. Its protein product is CASSSGDRQETQYF.

The CDR3 DNA is TGTGCCAGCTCACCACGGACAGCCATGAACACTGAAGCTTTCTTT. The encoded protein is CASSPRTAMNTEAFF. V is TRBV18 and J is TRBJ1-1; D is perhaps TRBD1 (6 bases). The V gene lost 1 base and the J gene lost 0 bases, with 9 bases spanning the gap. The CDR3 loop spans 15 amino acids. Germline V lookup: CDR1 KGHSH, CDR2 LQKENI.

CDR3 nucleotide sequence: TGCGCCAGCAGTCATGACAGGGATCAGCCCCAGCATTTT. Translating gives CASSHDRDQPQHF. The rearrangement links TRBV10-1 to TRBJ1-5; 7 positions match TRBD1. Germline V gene data show CDR1 as WNHNN and CDR2 as SYGVQD (reference sequence). The CDR3 extends over 13 amino acids. V trimming: 5 bases; J trimming: 5 bases; junction bases outside the gene matches: 3.

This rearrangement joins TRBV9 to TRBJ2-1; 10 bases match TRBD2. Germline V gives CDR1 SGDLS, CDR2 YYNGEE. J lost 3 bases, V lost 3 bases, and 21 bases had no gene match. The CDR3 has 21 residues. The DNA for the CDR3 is TGTGCCAGCAGCGCGCCACTTCACCCGGGACTAGCGACCACAAACTACAATGAGCAGTTCTTC. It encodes CASSAPLHPGLATTNYNEQFF.

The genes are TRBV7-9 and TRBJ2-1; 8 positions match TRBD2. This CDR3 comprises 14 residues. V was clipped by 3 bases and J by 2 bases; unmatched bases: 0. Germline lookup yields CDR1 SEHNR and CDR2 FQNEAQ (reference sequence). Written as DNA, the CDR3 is TGTGCCAGCAGCTTGGGACTAGCCTACAATGAGCAGTTCTTC. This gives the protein CASSLGLAYNEQFF.

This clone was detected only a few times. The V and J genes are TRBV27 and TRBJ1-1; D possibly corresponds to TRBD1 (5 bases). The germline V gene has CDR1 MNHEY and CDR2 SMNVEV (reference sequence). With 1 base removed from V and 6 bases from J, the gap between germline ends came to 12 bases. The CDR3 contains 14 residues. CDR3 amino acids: CASSLFQGGPEAFF. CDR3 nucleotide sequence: TGTGCCAGCAGTTTATTTCAGGGTGGCCCTGAAGCTTTCTTT.

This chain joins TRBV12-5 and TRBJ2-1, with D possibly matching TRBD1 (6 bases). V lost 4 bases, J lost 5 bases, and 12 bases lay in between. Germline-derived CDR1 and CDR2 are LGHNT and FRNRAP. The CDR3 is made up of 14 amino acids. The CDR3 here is CASGSGDGDNEQFF. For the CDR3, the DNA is TGTGCTAGTGGTTCAGGGGACGGAGACAATGAGCAGTTCTTC.

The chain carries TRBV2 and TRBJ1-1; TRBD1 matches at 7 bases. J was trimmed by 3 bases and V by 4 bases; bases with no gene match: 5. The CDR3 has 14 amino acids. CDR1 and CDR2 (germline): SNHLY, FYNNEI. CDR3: CASSGTQGDTEAFF. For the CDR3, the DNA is TGTGCCAGCAGTGGGACGCAGGGGGACACTGAAGCTTTCTTT.

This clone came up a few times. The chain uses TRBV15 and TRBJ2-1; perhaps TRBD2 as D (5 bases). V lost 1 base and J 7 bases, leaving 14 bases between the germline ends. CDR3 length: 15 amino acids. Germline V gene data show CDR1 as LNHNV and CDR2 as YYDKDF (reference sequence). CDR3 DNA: TGTGCCACCAGCAGAGCGTCCGGGGATTGGAATGAGCAGTTCTTC. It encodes CATSRASGDWNEQFF.

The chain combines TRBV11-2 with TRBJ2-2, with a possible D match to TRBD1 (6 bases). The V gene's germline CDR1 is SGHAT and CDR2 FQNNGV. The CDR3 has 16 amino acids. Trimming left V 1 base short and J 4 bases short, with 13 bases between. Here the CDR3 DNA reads TGTGCCAGCAGCTTAGTCCGCGTCAGGGGCACCGGGGAGCTGTTTTTT. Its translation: CASSLVRVRGTGELFF.

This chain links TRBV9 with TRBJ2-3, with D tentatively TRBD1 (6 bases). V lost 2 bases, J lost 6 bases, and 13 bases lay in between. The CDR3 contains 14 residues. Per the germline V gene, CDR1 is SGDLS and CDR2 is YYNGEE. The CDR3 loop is CASSVQGLRDTQYF. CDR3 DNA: TGTGCCAGCAGCGTGCAGGGGCTAAGGGATACGCAGTATTTT.

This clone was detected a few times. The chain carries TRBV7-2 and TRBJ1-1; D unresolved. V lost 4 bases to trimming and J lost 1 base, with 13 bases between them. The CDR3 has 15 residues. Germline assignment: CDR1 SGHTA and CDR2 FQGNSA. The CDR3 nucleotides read TGTGCCAGCAGCTACAGACACAGAGAGAACACTGAAGCTTTCTTT. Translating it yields CASSYRHRENTEAFF.

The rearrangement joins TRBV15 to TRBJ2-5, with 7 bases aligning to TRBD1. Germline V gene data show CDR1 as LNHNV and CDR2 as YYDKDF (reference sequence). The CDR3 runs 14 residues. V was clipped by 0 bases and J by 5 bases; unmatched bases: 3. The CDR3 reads CATSRDRGWETQYF. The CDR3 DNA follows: TGTGCCACCAGCAGAGACAGGGGGTGGGAGACCCAGTACTTC.

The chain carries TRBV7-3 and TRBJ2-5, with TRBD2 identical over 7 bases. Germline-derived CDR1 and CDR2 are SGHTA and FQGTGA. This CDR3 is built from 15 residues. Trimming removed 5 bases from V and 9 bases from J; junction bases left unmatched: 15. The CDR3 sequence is CASSPGEGPPGAQYF. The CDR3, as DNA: TGTGCCAGCAGCCCTGGGGAGGGACCCCCCGGGGCCCAGTACTTC.